The clone carrying this T cell receptor beta chain appeared a few times. The antigen remains unidentified. Primers included in the PCR were 60 Vbeta and 13 Jbeta primers. Only in-frame clones appear in the TCRdb table, and some are missing; sequencing was by immunoSEQ multiplex PCR. The table has fewer than 250,000 clones, approximately 80% seen once; the top ten hold 2.5% to 3.5%. These data belong to a study of cytomegalovirus exposure and HLA in healthy donors. The study, taken as a whole, reports: CMV serostatus was the sole immune exposure data available. Generally TCR sequences proved uncommon, though certain public TCRs appeared in numerous donors.

This CDR3 is 13 amino acids long. V lost 3 bases and J lost 8; bases outside the gene matches: 4. The germline V gene encodes CDR1 LNHNV and CDR2 YYDKDF (reference sequence). The receptor was derived from a man in his thirties or forties in good health and CMV-seronegative. Sequenced: PBMCs. This chain joins TRBV15 and TRBJ2-1; the match to TRBD2 covers 7 bases. Here the CDR3 DNA reads TGTGCCACCAGCAGGGGGGGGGAGGATGAGCAGTTCTTC. It yields the protein CATSRGGEDEQFF.